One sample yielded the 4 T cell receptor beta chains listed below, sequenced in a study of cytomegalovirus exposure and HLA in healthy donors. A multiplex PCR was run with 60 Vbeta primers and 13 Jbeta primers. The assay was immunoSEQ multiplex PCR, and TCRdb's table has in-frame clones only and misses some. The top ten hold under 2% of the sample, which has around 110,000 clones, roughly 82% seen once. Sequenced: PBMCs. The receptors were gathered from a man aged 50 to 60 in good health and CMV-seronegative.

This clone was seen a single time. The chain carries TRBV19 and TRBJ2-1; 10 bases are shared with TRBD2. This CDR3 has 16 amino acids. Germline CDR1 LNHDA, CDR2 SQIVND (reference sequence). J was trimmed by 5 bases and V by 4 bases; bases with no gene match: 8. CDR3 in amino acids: CASSTPTSGIDNEQFF. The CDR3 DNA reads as TGTGCCAGTAGTACCCCCACTAGCGGGATAGACAATGAGCAGTTCTTC.

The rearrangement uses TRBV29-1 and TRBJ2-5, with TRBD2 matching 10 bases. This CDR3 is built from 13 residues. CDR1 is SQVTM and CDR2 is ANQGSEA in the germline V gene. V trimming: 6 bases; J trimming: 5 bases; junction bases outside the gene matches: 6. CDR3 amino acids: CSVAGGLWETQYF. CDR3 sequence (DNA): TGCAGCGTAGCGGGGGGGCTATGGGAGACCCAGTACTTC.

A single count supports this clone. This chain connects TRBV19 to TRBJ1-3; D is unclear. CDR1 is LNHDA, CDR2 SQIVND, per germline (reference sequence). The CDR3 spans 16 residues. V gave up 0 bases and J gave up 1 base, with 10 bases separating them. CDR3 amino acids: CASSIEGAASGNTIYF. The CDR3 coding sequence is TGTGCCAGTAGTATAGAAGGCGCGGCTTCTGGAAACACCATATATTTT.

The CDR3 region has the DNA TGTGCCAGTAGGCTACAGGCGAACACCGGGGAGCTGTTTTTT. It specifies CASRLQANTGELFF. The V and J genes are TRBV19 and TRBJ2-2, with a weak D call TRBD1 (5 bases). This CDR3 comprises 14 residues. The germline V gene has CDR1 LNHDA and CDR2 SQIVND (reference sequence). The germline V and J ends were trimmed by 6 bases and 0 bases, with 8 bases remaining between them.